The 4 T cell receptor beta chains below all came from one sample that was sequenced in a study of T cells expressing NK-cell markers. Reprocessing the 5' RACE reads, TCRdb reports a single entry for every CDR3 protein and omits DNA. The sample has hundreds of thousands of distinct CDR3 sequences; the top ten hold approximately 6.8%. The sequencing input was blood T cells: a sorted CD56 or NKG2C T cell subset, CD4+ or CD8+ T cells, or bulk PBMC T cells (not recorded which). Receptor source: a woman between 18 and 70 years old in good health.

CDR3 loop: CASSIDPGLAVRYF. V gene TRBV19 combines with J gene TRBJ2-3; TCRdb's D call, TRBD2, is unchecked because there is no DNA. The V gene's germline CDR1 is LNHDA and CDR2 SQIVND (reference sequence). CDR3 length: 14 amino acids. The whole variable domain, remainder taken from reference TRBV19 and TRBJ2-3, is DGGITQSPKYLFRKEGQNVTLSCEQNLNHDAMYWYRQDPGQGLRLIYYSQIVNDFQKGDIAEGYSVSREKKESFPLTVTSAQKNPTAFYLCASSIDPGLAVRYFGPGTRLTVL.

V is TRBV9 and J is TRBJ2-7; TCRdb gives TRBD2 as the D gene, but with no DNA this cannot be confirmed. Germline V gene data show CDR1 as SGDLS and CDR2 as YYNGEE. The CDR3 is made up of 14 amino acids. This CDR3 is CASSLTSGIYEQYF.

The CDR3 sequence: CASTPGAGRNTGELFF. The rearrangement uses TRBV7-2 and TRBJ2-2; TCRdb's assignment of TRBD1 cannot be checked, as there is no DNA. Germline CDR1 reads SGHTA; CDR2 reads FQGNSA. The CDR3 totals 16 residues.

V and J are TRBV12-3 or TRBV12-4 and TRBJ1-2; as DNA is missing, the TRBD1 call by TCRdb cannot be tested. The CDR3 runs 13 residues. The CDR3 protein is CASRQTGGYGYTF.